This T cell receptor (beta chain) is drawn from a study of cytotoxic CD8 clonotypes in ibrutinib-treated CLL. Study information: The subjects consisted of some 12 relapsed/refractory and about 14 treatment-naive individuals, with roughly 17 IGHV unmutated. Study observations and caveats: Rare overall, public clonotypes shrank or held steady under therapy.

On this clone itself: Its antigen is not known.

Target depth was 1 in 200,000 to 1 in 1 million T cells, about 10x per clonotype. Sequenced by immunoSEQ multiplex PCR; TCRdb stores in-frame clones only, minus some. The repertoire holds 330,000 or so clones, over 60% seen once, with roughly 6.3% in the top ten. V was trimmed by 7 bases and J by 2 bases, leaving 21 bases between them. The germline V gene has CDR1 SGHRS and CDR2 YFSETQ. The CDR3 totals 16 residues. The chain couples TRBV5-1 to TRBJ1-1; no definite D call. This receptor was taken from a human donor with chronic lymphocytic leukemia. Sequenced material: PBMCs, taken after 36 months of ibrutinib treatment. CDR3 nucleotide sequence: TGCGCCAGCCGTCTTGATCGGGCTCCGCTAAACACTGAAGCTTTCTTT. Its translation is CASRLDRAPLNTEAFF. Complete variable domain (other parts from reference TRBV5-1 and TRBJ1-1): KAGVTQTPRYLIKTRGQQVTLSCSPISGHRSVSWYQQTPGQGLQFLFEYFSETQRNKGNFPGRFSGRQFSNSRSEMNVSTLELGDSALYLCASRLDRAPLNTEAFFGQGTRLTVV.